This TCR beta chain is drawn from a study of T cells in Graves' hyperthyroidism and ophthalmopathy. On the study more broadly: Blood was drawn when the patient was first diagnosed and still untreated.

V was cut by 10 bases and J by 3 bases, with 19 bases left in between. The CDR3 is made up of 16 amino acids. CDR1 and CDR2 (germline): MNHNS, SASEGT. TCR beta CDR3 region amplification was performed from RNA transcripts. An initial round of RT-PCR targeting the TCR CDR3 relied on the HTBI primer set. TCRdb re-derived calls from the multiplex PCR reads in MiXCR, one entry per CDR3 protein. The sample has 500,000 to 600,000 distinct CDR3 sequences; just under 20% are singletons. Each diagnosis was grounded in clinical symptoms, serum thyroxine and TRAb, thyroid ultrasound, and orbital computed tomography. There are a few counts of this clonotype.

The chain has TRBV6-1 and TRBJ1-6; possibly TRBD1 for D (5 bases). Sequenced: blood. This receptor was identified in a man in his forties or fifties with Graves' ophthalmopathy. CDR3 sequence: CATQTATRGYNSPLHF. CDR3 nucleotide sequence: TGTGCCACCCAGACAGCAACCCGGGGCTATAATTCACCCCTCCACTTT.